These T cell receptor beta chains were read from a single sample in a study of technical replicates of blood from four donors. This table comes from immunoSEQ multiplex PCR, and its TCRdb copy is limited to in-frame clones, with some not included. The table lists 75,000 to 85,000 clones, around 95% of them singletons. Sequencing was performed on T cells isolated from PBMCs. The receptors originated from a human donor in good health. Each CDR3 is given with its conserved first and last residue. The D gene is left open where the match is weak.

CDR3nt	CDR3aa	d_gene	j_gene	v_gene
TGTGCCAGCAAGGCCTTCGGGGGGGAAAAAGAGACCCAGTACTTC	CASKAFGGEKETQYF	TRBD2	TRBJ2-5	TRBV2
TGTGCCAGCAGCTCTATAGCGGGGTCCGATGCCAATGAGCAGTTCTTC	CASSSIAGSDANEQFF	TRBD2	TRBJ2-1	TRBV11-3
TGCGCCAGCAGCTTTGCGGGTCTTAGCACAGATACGCAGTATTTT	CASSFAGLSTDTQYF	.	TRBJ2-3	TRBV5-1
TGTGCTGGGGCAGATGGGACAGCCGGTCAGCCCCAGCATTTT	CAGADGTAGQPQHF	TRBD1	TRBJ1-5	TRBV12-5
TGTGCCAGTAGTATAGGAACAGTCACTAGAGTAAAAAACAATGAGCAGTTCTTC	CASSIGTVTRVKNNEQFF	.	TRBJ2-1	TRBV19
TGTGCCAGCAGCCCGAACGGGAACACCGGGGAGCTGTTTTTT	CASSPNGNTGELFF	.	TRBJ2-2	TRBV28
TGTGCCAGCAGCAACGGGGTAAACATGAACACTGAAGCTTTCTTT	CASSNGVNMNTEAFF	.	TRBJ1-1	TRBV7-3
TGTGCCAGCAGCTTTAGCGGGAGCTCCTACAATGAGCAGTTCTTC	CASSFSGSSYNEQFF	TRBD2	TRBJ2-1	TRBV7-3
TGTGCCAGCAGCCCGCCGGGACAGGGTCTCACTGAAGCTTTCTTT	CASSPPGQGLTEAFF	TRBD1	TRBJ1-1	TRBV7-7
TGTGCCAGCAGTGTTTCGCTGTTACTAGGGGATACGCAGTATTTT	CASSVSLLLGDTQYF	.	TRBJ2-3	TRBV6-1
TGTGCCAGCAGCTTAGCGCGGGAGTCCTACGAGCAGTACTTC	CASSLARESYEQYF	TRBD2	TRBJ2-7	TRBV7-9
TGTGCCAGCTCAGAACCTAGGAACACCTACAATGAGCAGTTCTTC	CASSEPRNTYNEQFF	.	TRBJ2-1	TRBV28
TGCGCCAGCAGAGGAGGGGTAAACACCGGGGAGCTGTTTTTT	CASRGGVNTGELFF	.	TRBJ2-2	TRBV10-1
TGCGCCAGCAGCCAAGCCGGTAACGGGGTCGGCTACACCTTC	CASSQAGNGVGYTF	.	TRBJ1-2	TRBV4-1
TGCGCCAGCAGTCAGCCCCTTAGTAATAGCGGGAGCTATGAGCAGTTCTTC	CASSQPLSNSGSYEQFF	TRBD2	TRBJ2-1	TRBV23-1
TGTGCCAGCAGCTTATCCGGGTCTGGAAACACCATATATTTT	CASSLSGSGNTIYF	.	TRBJ1-3	TRBV11-2
TGTGCCAGCACCAGGGTCTACGAGCAGTACTTC	CASTRVYEQYF	.	TRBJ2-7	TRBV5-5
TGTGCCAGTAGGGAGACCCCACTAGCCAAAAACATTCAGTACTTC	CASRETPLAKNIQYF	.	TRBJ2-4	TRBV19
TGTGCCAGAAGCGGCAGGGCCCGCCAGGCTTTCTTT	CARSGRARQAFF	.	TRBJ1-1	TRBV5-3
TGTGCCAGCAGCTTGGGACTTGCTACAGATACGCAGTATTTT	CASSLGLATDTQYF	.	TRBJ2-3	TRBV5-4
TGTGCCAGCACCAAAGGACAGGCGAACACTGAAGCTTTCTTT	CASTKGQANTEAFF	TRBD1	TRBJ1-1	TRBV6-5
TGTGCCAGCAGTGATTTGAGCTACAATGAGCAGTTCTTC	CASSDLSYNEQFF	.	TRBJ2-1	TRBV25-1
TGTGCCAGCAGTTTATATGGGCGGGAGGCCCTCAATGAGCAGTTCTTC	CASSLYGREALNEQFF	TRBD2	TRBJ2-1	TRBV28
TGCAGCGTTGTGAGCGGGGGATACAATGAGCAGTTCTTC	CSVVSGGYNEQFF	TRBD2	TRBJ2-1	TRBV29-1
TGTGCCAGCAGCTCCCGGGACAGGGGGATCCAAGAGACCCAGTACTTC	CASSSRDRGIQETQYF	TRBD1	TRBJ2-5	TRBV7-9
TGTGCCAGCAGCCAAGATTGGGGGACTAATACGCAGTATTTT	CASSQDWGTNTQYF	TRBD2	TRBJ2-3	TRBV14
TGTGCCAGCAGTTCTCGCGAGAACACCGGGGAGCTGTTTTTT	CASSSRENTGELFF	.	TRBJ2-2	TRBV28
TGTGCCAGCAGTGAATTGGCAGGGGTAAATCAGCCCCAGCATTTT	CASSELAGVNQPQHF	.	TRBJ1-5	TRBV6-1
TGTGCCAGCAGCCAAGGGGTTAACTATGGCTACACCTTC	CASSQGVNYGYTF	.	TRBJ1-2	TRBV5-4
TGTGCCAGCAGATCCCGATTGGGGCAGGACGAGCAGTACTTC	CASRSRLGQDEQYF	.	TRBJ2-7	TRBV2
TGCAGCGTTGTCGAGACAGGGCGCAGTGAAAAACTGTTTTTT	CSVVETGRSEKLFF	TRBD1	TRBJ1-4	TRBV29-1
TGTGCCAGCAGTTACTGGCAGGGTGAAGCTTTCTTT	CASSYWQGEAFF	.	TRBJ1-1	TRBV6-5
TGTGCCAGTAGTCCCGGGGCTAACTATGGCTACACCTTC	CASSPGANYGYTF	.	TRBJ1-2	TRBV19
TGTGCCTGGAGTGTAGGCGCGGGAGACGGTGAGCAGTTCTTC	CAWSVGAGDGEQFF	TRBD2	TRBJ2-1	TRBV30
TGTGCCAGCAGCTTACGAGCGGGAGGGCTTTTCGACGAGCAGTACTTC	CASSLRAGGLFDEQYF	TRBD2	TRBJ2-7	TRBV7-9
TGTGCCACCAGCTCCGGCAATCAGCCCCAGCATTTT	CATSSGNQPQHF	.	TRBJ1-5	TRBV15
TGTGCCAGCAGGGGGGGAGGGGCCTCCTACGAGCAGTACTTC	CASRGGGASYEQYF	TRBD2	TRBJ2-7	TRBV25-1
TGTGCCAGCAGCTTGACTCGGGATTTAGGGGGAAACACCATATATTTT	CASSLTRDLGGNTIYF	.	TRBJ1-3	TRBV5-6
TGTGCCAGCAACCGTGCCAGTTTGAACACCGGGGAGCTGTTTTTT	CASNRASLNTGELFF	.	TRBJ2-2	TRBV9
TGCGCCAGCAGCCGTAGGCTAGCTTACGAGCAGTACTTC	CASSRRLAYEQYF	.	TRBJ2-7	TRBV4-3
TGTGCTAGTGGTTGGATTAGCGGGACCGATGAGCAGTTCTTC	CASGWISGTDEQFF	TRBD2	TRBJ2-1	TRBV12-5